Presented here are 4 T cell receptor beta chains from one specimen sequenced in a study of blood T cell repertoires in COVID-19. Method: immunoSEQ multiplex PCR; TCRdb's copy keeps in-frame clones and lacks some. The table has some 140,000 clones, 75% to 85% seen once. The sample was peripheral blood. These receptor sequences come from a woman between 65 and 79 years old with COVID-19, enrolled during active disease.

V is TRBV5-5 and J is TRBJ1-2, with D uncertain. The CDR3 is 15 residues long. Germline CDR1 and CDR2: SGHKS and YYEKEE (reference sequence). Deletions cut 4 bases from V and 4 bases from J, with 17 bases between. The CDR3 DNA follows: TGTGCCAGCAGCGCGACTTCAACACTGTCCTATGGCTACACCTTC. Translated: CASSATSTLSYGYTF.

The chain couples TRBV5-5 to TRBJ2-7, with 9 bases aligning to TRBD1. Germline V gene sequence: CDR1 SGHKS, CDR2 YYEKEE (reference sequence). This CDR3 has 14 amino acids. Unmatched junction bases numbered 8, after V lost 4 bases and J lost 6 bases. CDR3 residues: CASSPTTGGSEQYF. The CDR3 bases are TGTGCCAGCAGCCCGACGACAGGGGGGAGCGAGCAGTACTTC.

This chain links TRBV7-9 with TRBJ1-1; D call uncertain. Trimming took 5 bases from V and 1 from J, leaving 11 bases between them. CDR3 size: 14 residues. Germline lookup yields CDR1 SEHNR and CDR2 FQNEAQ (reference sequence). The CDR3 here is CASSSGRENTEAFF. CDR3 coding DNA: TGTGCCAGCAGCAGTGGACGGGAGAACACTGAAGCTTTCTTT. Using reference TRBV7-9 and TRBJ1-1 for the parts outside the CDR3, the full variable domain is DTGVSQNPRHKITKRGQNVTFRCDPISEHNRLYWYRQTLGQGPEFLTYFQNEAQLEKSRLLSDRFSAERPKGSFSTLEIQRTEQGDSAMYLCASSSGRENTEAFFGQGTRLTVV.

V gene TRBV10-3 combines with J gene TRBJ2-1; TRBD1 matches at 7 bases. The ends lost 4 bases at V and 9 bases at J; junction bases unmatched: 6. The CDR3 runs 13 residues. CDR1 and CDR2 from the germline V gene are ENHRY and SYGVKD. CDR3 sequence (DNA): TGTGCCATCAGTGGAAACAGGGGCGTTGAGCAGTTCTTC. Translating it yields CAISGNRGVEQFF.